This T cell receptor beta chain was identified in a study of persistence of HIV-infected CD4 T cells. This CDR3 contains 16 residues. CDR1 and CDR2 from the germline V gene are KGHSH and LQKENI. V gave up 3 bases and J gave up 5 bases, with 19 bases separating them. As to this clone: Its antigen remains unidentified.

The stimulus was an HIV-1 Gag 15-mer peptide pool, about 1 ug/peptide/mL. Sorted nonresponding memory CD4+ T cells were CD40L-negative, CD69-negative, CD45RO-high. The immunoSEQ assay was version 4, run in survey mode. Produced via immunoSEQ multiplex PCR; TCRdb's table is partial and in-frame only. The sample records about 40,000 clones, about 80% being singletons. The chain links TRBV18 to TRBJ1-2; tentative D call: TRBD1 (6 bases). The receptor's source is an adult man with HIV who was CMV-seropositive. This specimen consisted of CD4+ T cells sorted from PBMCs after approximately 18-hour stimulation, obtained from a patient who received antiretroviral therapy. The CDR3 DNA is TGTGCCAGCTCACCCTTACAGGGAAATAACCTATATGGCTACACCTTC. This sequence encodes CASSPLQGNNLYGYTF. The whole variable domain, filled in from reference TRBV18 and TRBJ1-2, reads NAGVMQNPRHLVRRRGQEARLRCSPMKGHSHVYWYRQLPEEGLKFMVYLQKENIIDESGMPKERFSAEFPKEGPSILRIQQVVRGDSAAYFCASSPLQGNNLYGYTFGSGTRLTVV.